This T cell receptor beta chain is from a study of shared clonotypes between healthy human individuals. Study summary: Those who served as donors were a couple of women and three men between the ages of 18 and 49. A donor's plate count was three for CD4 naive and three for CD4 memory; CD8 naive had two and CD8 memory one.

Per the authors' pipeline: There were no quality scores in the junction-only immunoSEQ sequences, so filtering differed. Libraries were prepared by immunoSEQ multiplex PCR; TCRdb keeps only in-frame clonotypes and omits some of them. The V and J calls and the clone size are those of that table, but D and trimming were determined from the DNA. The table lists about 2.1 million clones, around 93% of them singletons. Terminally differentiated effector memory CD45RA+ cells were excluded from the naive CD8 cells, which were CD45RO-negative and positively selected for CCR7. The sequenced sample was naive CD8+ T cells from PBMCs. The receptor was derived from a man aged 18 to 30 in good health. Some clones in this sample may be carry-over from other donors' samples.

CDR3 DNA sequence: TGTGCCAGCAGCGTAGAGGGACTAGCGACAGATACGCAGTATTTT. Residues: CASSVEGLATDTQYF. The chain links TRBV9 to TRBJ2-3; 10 bases align to TRBD2. Germline loops: CDR1 SGDLS, CDR2 YYNGEE. Unmatched junction bases numbered 1, after V lost 0 bases and J lost 3 bases. There are 15 residues in the CDR3.